This TCR beta chain was sequenced for a study of identical twins (dated by TCRdb to about 2016). General notes on the study: TCR alpha and beta repertoires from monozygotic twins, unrelated adults of various ages and cord blood were deep-sequenced to test whether fetal clonotypes persist. Replicate twin experiments were performed at different times using different library preparation protocols to rule out contamination.

Every donor in the study was a healthy Caucasian. The twin cohort consisted of three pairs of female monozygotic twins, all aged roughly 18 to 30 years. CD4+ and CD8+ T cell populations were isolated with positive isolation kits from Invitrogen. General conclusions and limits of the study: Out-of-frame TCR alpha sequences shared between twins showed an excess of low generation-probability sequences compared with coincidental sharing between unrelated individuals. A weaker excess of twin sharing was found in beta out-of-frame sequences because the signal-to-noise ratio was lowered by fewer shared sequences. Conclusions relied on cross-sectional statistical analysis, since the same donors could not be followed over many years. In monozygotic twins, out-of-frame TCR alpha sharing was systematically underestimated by recombination models, although the models agreed with sharing between unrelated individuals. Abundant cord blood beta clonotypes had fewer insertions, young adult naive repertoires showed a similar but weaker trend, and memory repertoires showed no such trend. Invariant T cells such as MAIT and iNKT could partly confound zero-insertion analyses, although diverse VJ usage argued against such confounding for most clonotypes.

The library was made by 5' RACE. Sequencing was carried out with an Illumina HiSeq 2000. Template switching added a universal primer binding site, and the final cDNA carried a unique molecular identifier that allowed TCR cDNA molecules to be counted accurately. Specific primers in the conserved constant-segment region were used to synthesize first-strand cDNA for the TCR alpha and beta chains. Each cDNA library was double barcoded, with a SMART-Mk sample barcode plus Illumina barcodes, to control for contamination. Two successive PCR steps introduced TruSeq adapter sequences along with Illumina sample barcodes. TCR alpha and beta cDNA libraries were sequenced on the Illumina HiSeq platform with custom primers. Regarding the original processing steps: Unique molecular identifiers were extracted from raw reads with MiGEC, and CDR3 positions were determined with MiXCR. Recombination models were inferred per individual with the repgenHMM and IGoR tools using an EM algorithm. The tcR package in R was used for shared clonotype analysis, with sharing normalized by the product of cloneset sizes. To study raw recombination free of thymic and clonal selection effects, out-of-frame nonproductive sequences were analyzed. TCRdb reprocessed the public reads (quality trimming at Q25 with fastp, clone calling with MiXCR) and kept in-frame beta chains. Rows with a matching CDR3 protein are joined into one entry that keeps the most common DNA and genes. Here the V and J calls rest on TCRdb's processing, not on the authors' analysis. A total of about 190,000 distinct CDR3 sequences appear in this sample, approximately 15% of them only once. The leading ten clones occupy over 35% of the sample.

About this clonotype itself: No antigen is known for it. No base-level quality is on record; no much larger clone is a single base apart.

The CDR3 runs 15 amino acids, cysteine and phenylalanine included. CDR3 DNA only is kept here, 45 bases in frame from base 1. V is pruned by 1 base and J by 5 bases, leaving 7 bases of the junction without a gene match. Via the germline V gene, CDR1 is MNHNS and CDR2 SASEGT. These data also formed part of another study, on T cells expressing NK-cell markers. The other study reports the following: TCR beta-chain repertoires were profiled in sorted CD3+CD56+NKG2C+, CD3+CD56+NKG2C- and CD3+CD56-NKG2C+ T-cell subsets from several donors. Among the eight sequenced donors, only one was HCMV-seronegative, while the other seven were HCMV-seropositive. In several experiments an anti-gammadeltaTCR antibody was added to restrict sorting to alphabetaTCR-expressing T cells. In roughly 6 donors, the dominant CD3+CD56+NKG2C+ clonotypes ranked among the top 10 CD8+ clonotypes, making up roughly 1.0-8% of CD8+ T cells. Those dominant clonotypes were again the most abundant among CD3+CD56-NKG2C+ cells in a few donors, at about 25-60.1%. It remained unclear whether the expanded NKG2C-expressing T cell clones were specific for HCMV antigens. The eight sequenced donors were randomly selected healthy volunteers, three men and five women. To determine HCMV serostatus, a commercial ELISA kit was used to detect HCMV-specific IgG in serum. MIGEC handled demultiplexing of the reads and grouping by UMI, while MiTCR was used to assemble and quantify clonotypes. Only TCR cDNA sequences supported by at least two reads were kept to exclude erroneous sequences. The tcR package was used for downstream repertoire analysis, with clonotypes matched between fractions based on CDR3 nucleotide sequence plus V segment. VDJmatch was used to annotate antigen specificity against VDJdb, with one amino acid substitution in CDR3 allowed.

The chain joins TRBV6-1 to TRBJ2-7, with 8 central nucleotides matching TRBD2. The sequencing sample was made of CD8+ T cells sorted from blood. The clonotype comes from a woman aged 18 to 35 in good health. The CDR3 region: CASSEEPTGGHEQYF. The DNA sequence is given as TGTGCCAGCAGTGAAGAACCGACGGGAGGGCACGAGCAGTACTTC.